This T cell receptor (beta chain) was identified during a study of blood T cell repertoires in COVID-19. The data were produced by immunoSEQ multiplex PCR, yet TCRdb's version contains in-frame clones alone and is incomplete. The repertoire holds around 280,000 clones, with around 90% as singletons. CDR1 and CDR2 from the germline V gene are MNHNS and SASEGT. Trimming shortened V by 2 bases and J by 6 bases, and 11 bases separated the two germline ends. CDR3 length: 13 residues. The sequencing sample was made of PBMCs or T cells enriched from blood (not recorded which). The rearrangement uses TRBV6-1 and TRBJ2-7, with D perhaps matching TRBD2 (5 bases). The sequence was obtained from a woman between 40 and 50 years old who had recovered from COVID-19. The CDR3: CASSENVATEQYF. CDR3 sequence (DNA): TGTGCCAGCAGTGAAAATGTAGCGACCGAGCAGTACTTC.